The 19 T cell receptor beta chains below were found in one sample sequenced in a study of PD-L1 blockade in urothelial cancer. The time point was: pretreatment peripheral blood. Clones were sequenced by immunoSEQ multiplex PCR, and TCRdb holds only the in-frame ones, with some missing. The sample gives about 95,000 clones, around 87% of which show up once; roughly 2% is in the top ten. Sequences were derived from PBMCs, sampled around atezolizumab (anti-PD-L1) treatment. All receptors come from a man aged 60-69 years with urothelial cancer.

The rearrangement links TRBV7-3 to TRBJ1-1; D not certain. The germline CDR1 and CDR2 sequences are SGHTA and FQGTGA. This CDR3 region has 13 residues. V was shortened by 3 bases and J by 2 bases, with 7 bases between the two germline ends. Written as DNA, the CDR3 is TGTGCCAGCAGCTTTGGCGGTAACACTGAAGCTTTCTTT. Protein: CASSFGGNTEAFF.

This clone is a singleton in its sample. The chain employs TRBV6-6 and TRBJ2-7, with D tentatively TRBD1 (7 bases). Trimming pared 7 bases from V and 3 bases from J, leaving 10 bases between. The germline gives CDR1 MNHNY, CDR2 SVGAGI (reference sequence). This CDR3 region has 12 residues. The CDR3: CASTGDSYEQYF. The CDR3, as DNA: TGTGCCAGCACGGGGGACAGCTACGAGCAGTACTTC.

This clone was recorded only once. The CDR3 DNA reads TGTGCCAGCAGTGGGGGCCATGAGCAGTTCTTC. Its protein product is CASSGGHEQFF. The rearrangement joins TRBV25-1 to TRBJ2-1; perhaps TRBD1 as D (5 bases). This CDR3 comprises 11 residues. With 4 bases removed from V and 8 bases from J, the gap between germline ends came to 6 bases. CDR1 MGHDK and CDR2 SYGVNS come from the germline V gene.

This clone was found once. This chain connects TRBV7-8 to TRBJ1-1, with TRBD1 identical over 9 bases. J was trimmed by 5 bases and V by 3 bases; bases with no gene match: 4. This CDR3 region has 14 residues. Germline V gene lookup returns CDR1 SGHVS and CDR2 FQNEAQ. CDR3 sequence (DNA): TGTGCCAGCAGCTTGGACAGGGGAAGGACTGAAGCTTTCTTT. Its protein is CASSLDRGRTEAFF.

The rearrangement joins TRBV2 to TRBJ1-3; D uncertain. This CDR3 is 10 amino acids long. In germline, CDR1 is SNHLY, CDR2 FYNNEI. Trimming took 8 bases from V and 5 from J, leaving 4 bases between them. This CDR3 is CASLRNTIYF. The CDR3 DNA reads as TGTGCCAGCCTTCGAAACACCATATATTTT.

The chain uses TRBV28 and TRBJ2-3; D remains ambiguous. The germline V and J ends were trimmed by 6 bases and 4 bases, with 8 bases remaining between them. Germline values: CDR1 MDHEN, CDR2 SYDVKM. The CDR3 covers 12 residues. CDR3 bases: TGTGCCAGCAGCCCACAAGCAGATACGCAGTATTTT. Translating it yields CASSPQADTQYF.

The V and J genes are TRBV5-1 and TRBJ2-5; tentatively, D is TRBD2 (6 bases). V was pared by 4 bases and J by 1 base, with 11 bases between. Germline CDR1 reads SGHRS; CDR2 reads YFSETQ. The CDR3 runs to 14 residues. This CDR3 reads CASSPLAIQETQYF. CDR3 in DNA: TGCGCCAGCAGCCCCCTAGCGATCCAAGAGACCCAGTACTTC.

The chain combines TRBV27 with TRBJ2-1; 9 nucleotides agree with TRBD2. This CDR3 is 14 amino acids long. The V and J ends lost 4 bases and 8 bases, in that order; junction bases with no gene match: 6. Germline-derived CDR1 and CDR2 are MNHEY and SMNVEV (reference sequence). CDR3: CASSWGLALYEQFF. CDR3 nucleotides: TGTGCCAGCAGTTGGGGACTAGCACTCTATGAGCAGTTCTTC.

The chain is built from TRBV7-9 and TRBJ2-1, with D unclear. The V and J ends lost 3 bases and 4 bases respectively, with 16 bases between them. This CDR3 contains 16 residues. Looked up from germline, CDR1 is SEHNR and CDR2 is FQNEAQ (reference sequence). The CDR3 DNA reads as TGTGCCAGCAGCTTTGGCCTGTCGTGGTCTTACAATGAGCAGTTCTTC. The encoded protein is CASSFGLSWSYNEQFF.

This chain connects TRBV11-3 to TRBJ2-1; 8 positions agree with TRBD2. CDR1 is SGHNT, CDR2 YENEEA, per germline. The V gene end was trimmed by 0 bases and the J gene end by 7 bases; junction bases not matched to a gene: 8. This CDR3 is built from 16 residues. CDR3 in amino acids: CASSLDTGGPENEQFF. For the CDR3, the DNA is TGTGCCAGCAGCTTAGATACGGGAGGGCCCGAGAATGAGCAGTTCTTC. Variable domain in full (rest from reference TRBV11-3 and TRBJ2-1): EAGVVQSPRYKIIEKKQPVAFWCNPISGHNTLYWYLQNLGQGPELLIRYENEEAVDDSQLPKDRFSAERLKGVDSTLKIQPAELGDSAVYLCASSLDTGGPENEQFFGPGTRLTVL.

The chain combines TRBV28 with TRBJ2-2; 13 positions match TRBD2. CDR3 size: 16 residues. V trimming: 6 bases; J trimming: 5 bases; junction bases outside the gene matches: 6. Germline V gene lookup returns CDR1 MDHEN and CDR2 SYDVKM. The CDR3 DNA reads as TGTGCCAGCAGCGCCCAGACTAGCGGGGGGACCGGGGAGCTGTTTTTT. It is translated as CASSAQTSGGTGELFF.

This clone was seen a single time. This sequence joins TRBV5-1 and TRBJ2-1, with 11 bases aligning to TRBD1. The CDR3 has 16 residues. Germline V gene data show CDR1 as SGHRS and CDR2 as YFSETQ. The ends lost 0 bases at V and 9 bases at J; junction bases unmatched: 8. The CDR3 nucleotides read TGCGCCAGCAGCTTGGTGGGGACAGGGGGTACGGGTGAGCAGTTCTTC. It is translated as CASSLVGTGGTGEQFF.

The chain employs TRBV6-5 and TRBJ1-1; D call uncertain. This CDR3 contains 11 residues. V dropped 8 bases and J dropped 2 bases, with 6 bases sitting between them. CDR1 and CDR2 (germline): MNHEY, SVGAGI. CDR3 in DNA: TGTGCCAGCCAACTTAACACTGAAGCTTTCTTT. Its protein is CASQLNTEAFF.

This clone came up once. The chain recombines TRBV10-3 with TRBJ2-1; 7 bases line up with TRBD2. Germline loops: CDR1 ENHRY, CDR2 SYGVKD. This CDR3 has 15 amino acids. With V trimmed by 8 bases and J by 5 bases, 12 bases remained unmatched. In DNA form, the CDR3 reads TGTGCCATCGGAGGCGAGAGTCTAGCGGACAATGAGCAGTTCTTC. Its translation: CAIGGESLADNEQFF.

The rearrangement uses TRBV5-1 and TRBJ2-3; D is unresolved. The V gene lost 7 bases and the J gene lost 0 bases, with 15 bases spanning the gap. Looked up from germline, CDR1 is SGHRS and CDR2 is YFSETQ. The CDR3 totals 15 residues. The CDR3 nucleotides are TGCGCCAGCCGGGTGGCAAGTTATAGCACAGATACGCAGTATTTT. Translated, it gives CASRVASYSTDTQYF. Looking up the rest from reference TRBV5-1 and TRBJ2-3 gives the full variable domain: KAGVTQTPRYLIKTRGQQVTLSCSPISGHRSVSWYQQTPGQGLQFLFEYFSETQRNKGNFPGRFSGRQFSNSRSEMNVSTLELGDSALYLCASRVASYSTDTQYFGPGTRLTVL.

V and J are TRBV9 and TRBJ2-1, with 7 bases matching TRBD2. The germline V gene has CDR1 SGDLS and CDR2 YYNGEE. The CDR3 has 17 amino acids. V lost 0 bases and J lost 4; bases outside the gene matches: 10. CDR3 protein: CASSVGKSGAEYNEQFF. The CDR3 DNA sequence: TGTGCCAGCAGCGTAGGAAAGAGCGGGGCTGAGTACAATGAGCAGTTCTTC.

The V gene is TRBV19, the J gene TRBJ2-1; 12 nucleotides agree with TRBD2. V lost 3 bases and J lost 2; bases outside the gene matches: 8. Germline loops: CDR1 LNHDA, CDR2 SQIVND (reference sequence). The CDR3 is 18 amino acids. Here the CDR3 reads CASSIGTSGYTAYNEQFF. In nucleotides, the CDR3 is TGTGCCAGTAGTATCGGGACTAGCGGGTACACTGCCTACAATGAGCAGTTCTTC.

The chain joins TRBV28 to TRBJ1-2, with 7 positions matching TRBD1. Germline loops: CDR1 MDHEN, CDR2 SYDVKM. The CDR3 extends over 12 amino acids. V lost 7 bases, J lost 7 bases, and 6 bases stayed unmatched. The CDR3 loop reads CASKTGSAGYTF. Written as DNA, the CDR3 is TGTGCCAGCAAGACAGGGTCGGCTGGCTACACCTTC.

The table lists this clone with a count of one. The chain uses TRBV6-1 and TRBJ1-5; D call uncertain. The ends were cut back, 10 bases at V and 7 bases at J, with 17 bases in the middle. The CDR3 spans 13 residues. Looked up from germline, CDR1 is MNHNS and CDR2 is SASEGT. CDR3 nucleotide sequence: TGTGCCACCCCCCCGACCGAGGGACAGCCCCAGCATTTT. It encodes CATPPTEGQPQHF.